A single sample gave rise to the 10 T cell receptor beta chains below, sequenced in a study of technical replicates of blood from a few donors. Measured with immunoSEQ multiplex PCR; TCRdb has only the in-frame clones, and not every one. The sample shows about 70,000 clones, around nine tenths of them seen only once. Sequencing was carried out using T cells isolated from PBMCs. These receptor sequences come from a human donor in good health.

The chain uses TRBV5-1 and TRBJ1-2; D gene ambiguous. The V and J ends lost 2 bases and 2 bases respectively, with 10 bases between them. This CDR3 has 14 amino acids. Germline CDR1 reads SGHRS; CDR2 reads YFSETQ. DNA for the CDR3: TGCGCCAGCAGCTTCCGGGGATCCAACTATGGCTACACCTTC. This codes for CASSFRGSNYGYTF.

J is TRBJ2-1 and V is TRBV30, with 10 bases lining up with TRBD2. The CDR3 sequence is 15 residues long. After removal of 5 bases from V and 1 base from J, the junction contained 5 bases not matched to a gene. CDR1 is GTSNPN and CDR2 is SVGIG in the germline V gene (reference sequence). CDR3 protein: CAWYPGLASYNEQFF. CDR3 sequence (DNA): TGTGCCTGGTATCCGGGACTAGCGTCCTACAATGAGCAGTTCTTC.

In its sample, this clone was seen once. The gene calls are TRBV10-2 and TRBJ2-7, with D unresolved. Trimming removed 0 bases at V and 4 bases at J, with 7 bases between. Germline lookup yields CDR1 WSHSY and CDR2 SAAADI. CDR3 length: 13 residues. The chain's CDR3 is CASSESLGYEQYF. CDR3 sequence (DNA): TGCGCCAGCAGTGAGTCGCTAGGTTACGAGCAGTACTTC.

A few counts support this clone. The chain recombines TRBV19 with TRBJ1-1; 8 bases are a match to TRBD1. After removal of 6 bases from V and 1 base from J, the junction contained 10 bases not matched to a gene. The V gene's germline CDR1 is LNHDA and CDR2 SQIVND (reference sequence). The CDR3 extends over 16 amino acids. The CDR3 coding sequence is TGTGCCAGTAGAAGACTGATGGGACAGGAGAACACTGAAGCTTTCTTT. Its protein is CASRRLMGQENTEAFF.

The chain combines TRBV7-9 with TRBJ2-7, with 7 bases lining up with TRBD1. Germline values: CDR1 SEHNR, CDR2 FQNEAQ (reference sequence). J gave up 2 bases and V 5 bases, and 9 bases lay outside the gene matches. The CDR3 totals 15 residues. CDR3 amino acids: CASSQRQGNTYEQYF. As DNA, the CDR3 is TGTGCCAGCAGCCAAAGACAGGGAAATACCTACGAGCAGTACTTC.

The chain has TRBV5-1 and TRBJ2-2, with TRBD1 identical over 9 bases. The ends lost 4 bases at V and 2 bases at J; junction bases unmatched: 6. Germline V gene lookup returns CDR1 SGHRS and CDR2 YFSETQ. CDR3 length equals 16 residues. CDR3 sequence (DNA): TGCGCCAGCAGCCCACAGGGGGCTTCTAACACCGGGGAGCTGTTTTTT. This gives the protein CASSPQGASNTGELFF. Variable domain in full (rest from reference TRBV5-1 and TRBJ2-2): KAGVTQTPRYLIKTRGQQVTLSCSPISGHRSVSWYQQTPGQGLQFLFEYFSETQRNKGNFPGRFSGRQFSNSRSEMNVSTLELGDSALYLCASSPQGASNTGELFFGEGSRLTVL.

V and J are TRBV7-8 and TRBJ2-5; 14 nucleotides agree with TRBD2. The germline CDR1 and CDR2 sequences are SGHVS and FQNEAQ. The junction had 6 bases not matched to a gene; V was cut back by 5 bases and J by 4 bases. This CDR3 has 16 residues. The CDR3 loop reads CASSKGLAGVGETQYF. CDR3 DNA sequence: TGTGCCAGCAGCAAGGGACTAGCGGGAGTGGGAGAGACCCAGTACTTC. Full variable domain (remainder filled in from reference TRBV7-8 and TRBJ2-5): GAGVSQSPRYKVAKRGQDVALRCDPISGHVSLFWYQQALGQGPEFLTYFQNEAQLDKSGLPSDRFFAERPEGSVSTLKIQRTQQEDSAVYLCASSKGLAGVGETQYFGPGTRLLVL.

The chain joins TRBV2 to TRBJ2-7, with TRBD2 as a possible D gene (6 bases). V dropped 8 bases and J dropped 4 bases, with 15 bases sitting between them. The CDR3 consists of 13 residues. Germline CDR1 and CDR2: SNHLY and FYNNEI. CDR3 sequence reads: CASGTGGIYEQYF. In nucleotides, the CDR3 is TGTGCCAGCGGGACTGGGGGGATATACGAGCAGTACTTC.

The chain joins TRBV30 to TRBJ1-2, with D unclear. Trimming pared 3 bases from V and 3 bases from J, leaving 14 bases between. Germline loops: CDR1 GTSNPN, CDR2 SVGIG (reference sequence). CDR3 length equals 14 residues. The CDR3 here is CAWSRRSADYGYTF. DNA for the CDR3: TGTGCCTGGAGCCGCAGGTCAGCGGACTATGGCTACACCTTC.

The V gene is TRBV7-3, the J gene TRBJ2-7; TRBD2 matches 8 bases. V shed 2 bases and J 3 bases; nucleotides not matched to a gene: 6. CDR1 is SGHTA and CDR2 is FQGTGA in the germline V gene. The CDR3 sequence is 15 residues long. The CDR3 DNA sequence: TGTGCCAGCAGCTTAGGGGGACTAGGTGGCTACGAGCAGTACTTC. It translates to CASSLGGLGGYEQYF.